The clone carrying this T cell receptor beta chain showed up just a few times. Its antigen is still unknown. These data belong to a study of T cell repertoires in cytomegalovirus infection. From the reads, TCRdb called clonotypes with MiXCR, one entry per CDR3 protein. The table has about 770,000 distinct CDR3 sequences, under 35% seen once. Trimming stripped 7 bases from V and 7 bases from J, with 14 bases between. The CDR3 totals 13 residues. Germline V gene data show CDR1 as SNHLY and CDR2 as FYNNEI. Study outcomes and limitations: The cumulative frequency of public TCR beta families identified carriers of CMV plus the relevant HLA. The study found HLA-C-restricted CMV-specific TCR beta clonotypes dominating the ex vivo response.

The sequenced sample was cultured CD8+ T cells from PBMCs, obtained from culture after CMV antigen stimulation. The clonotype comes from a human donor in good health (CMV status not recorded). Some clones in this sample may be carry-over from other donors' samples. The rearrangement links TRBV2 to TRBJ1-5; D not certain. CDR3 residues: CASIGGSGQPQHF. CDR3 DNA sequence: TGTGCCAGCATAGGCGGGTCGGGGCAGCCCCAGCATTTT.